This TCR beta chain was retrieved from a study of blood T cell repertoires in COVID-19 (TCRdb year 2020). Regarding the research as a whole: Samples from collaborators originated in the United States, Italy and Spain and spanned both the acute and convalescent phases of COVID-19. The prospective study material was composed of cDNA or gDNA derived from T cells, B-cell-depleted T cells, or PBMCs. The dataset comprised deeply sampled blood TCRbeta repertoires from subjects exposed to, actively infected with, or recovered from COVID-19. The repertoires were made available in a free public database intended to serve as a resource for research on the immune response to SARS-CoV-2. Samples came from the ongoing ImmuneRACE study (first 160 participants) plus 1,254 subjects from 6 global collaborators. A de-identified subject ID, COVID-19 status, age in years and sex were almost always included in the sample metadata. HLA class I and class II types, where available, came from metadata supplied by the sample provider rather than from assay-based typing. What the study reported, not specific to this receptor: The amount of clinical and demographic metadata varied by source and participant and was provided uncurated.

In the prospective study, participants were roughly 18 to 90 years old, resided in 24 geographic areas of the United States, and were enrolled through a virtual design. In the prospective study, cohorts were assigned on the basis of participant-reported clinical history obtained from a screening survey and a study questionnaire. Recovered participants in ImmuneRACE Cohort 3 were defined as having two consecutive negative NP/OP PCR tests, clearance from a healthcare professional, or resolution of symptoms. In the prospective study, whole blood, serum and a nasopharyngeal or oropharyngeal swab were collected from each participant by mobile phlebotomists. Prospective study participants could optionally give additional blood draws and questionnaires over a roughly two-month period. Blood samples from the prospective study were shipped frozen or at room temperature prior to DNA extraction. For this clone: Its antigen remains unidentified. No much larger clone is present one base from it, and per-base qualities are unavailable.

The immunoSEQ Assay, a bias-controlled multiplex PCR, was used to amplify TCRbeta CDR3 regions from genomic DNA. Regarding the original processing steps: The number of nucleated cells in each sample was estimated from the amplification of reference gene primers within the assay. To quantify the absolute abundance of each unique TCRbeta CDR3 rearrangement, sequence reads were collapsed and filtered. For each sample, productive Simpson clonality was calculated as the square root of Simpson's diversity index across productive rearrangements. TCRdb holds this immuneACCESS table with in-frame rearrangements only. Some clones are missing; in checked studies, unresolved V genes explain under half, and the rest has no known cause. Clone size and the V and J calls come from that table; the DNA yielded D and trimming. For this sample the table gives more than 250,000 clones, of which approximately 83% were detected only once. The ten largest make up roughly 2% of the sample.

The source of this sequence is a man younger than 45 who had recovered from COVID-19. Sequenced sample: PBMCs or T cells enriched from blood (not recorded which).

CDR3 loop: CASPTGKSSGNTIYF. DNA sequence: TGTGCCAGCCCTACAGGGAAGAGCTCTGGAAACACCATATATTTT. This receptor chain uses TRBV6-4 and TRBJ1-3, with TRBD1 as a weak D call on 6 bases. At the junction V is shortened by 8 bases and J by 0 bases, with 14 bases in between. CDR3 length: 15 amino acids, cysteine to phenylalanine. The read is trimmed to its CDR3 DNA, 45 bases read in frame from base 1. CDR1 MRHNA and CDR2 SNTAGT are derived from the germline V gene.